This TCR beta chain is drawn from a study of blood T cell repertoires in COVID-19. Clinical histories supplied by participants themselves formed the basis of cohort assignment. TCRdb's copy holds only in-frame clones and misses some; the assay was immunoSEQ multiplex PCR. The top ten hold about a sixth of the sample, which has over 200,000 clones, more than 75% seen once. The origin of this receptor is a man younger than 35 who had recovered from COVID-19. What was sequenced was PBMCs or T cells enriched from blood (not recorded which).

CDR3 sequence reads: CASSHEPGTYGDYGYTF. As DNA, the CDR3 is TGCGCCAGCAGTCACGAACCCGGGACATACGGCGACTATGGCTACACCTTC. J is TRBJ1-2 and V is TRBV23-1; D perhaps matches TRBD1 (6 bases). TRBV23-1 carries the ORF label, with uncertain function. V lost 3 bases and J lost 3, with 20 bases in between. This CDR3 has 17 residues.